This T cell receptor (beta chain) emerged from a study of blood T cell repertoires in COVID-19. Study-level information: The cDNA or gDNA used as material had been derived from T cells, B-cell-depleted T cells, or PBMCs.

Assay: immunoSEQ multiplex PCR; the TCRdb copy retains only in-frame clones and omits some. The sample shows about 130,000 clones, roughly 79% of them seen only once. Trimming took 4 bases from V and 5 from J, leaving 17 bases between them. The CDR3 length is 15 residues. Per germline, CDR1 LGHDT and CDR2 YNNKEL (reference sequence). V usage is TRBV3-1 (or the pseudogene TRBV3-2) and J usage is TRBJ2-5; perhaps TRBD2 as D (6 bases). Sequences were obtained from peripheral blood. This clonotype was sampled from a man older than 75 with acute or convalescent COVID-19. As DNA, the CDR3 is TGTGCCAGCAGCCCCAACCGACTTGGGAGGGAGACCCAGTACTTC. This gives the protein CASSPNRLGRETQYF.